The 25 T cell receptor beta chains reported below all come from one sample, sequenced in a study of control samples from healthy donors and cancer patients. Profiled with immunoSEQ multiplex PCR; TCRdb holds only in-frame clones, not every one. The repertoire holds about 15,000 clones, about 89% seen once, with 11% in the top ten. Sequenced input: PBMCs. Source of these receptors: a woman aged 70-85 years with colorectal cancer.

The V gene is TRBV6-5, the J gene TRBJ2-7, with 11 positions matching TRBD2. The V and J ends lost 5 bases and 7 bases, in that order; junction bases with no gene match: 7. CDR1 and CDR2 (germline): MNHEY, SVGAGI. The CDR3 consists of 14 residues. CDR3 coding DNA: TGTGCCAGCAGTACAGGGACTAGCGGCTTGGAGCAGTACTTC. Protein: CASSTGTSGLEQYF.

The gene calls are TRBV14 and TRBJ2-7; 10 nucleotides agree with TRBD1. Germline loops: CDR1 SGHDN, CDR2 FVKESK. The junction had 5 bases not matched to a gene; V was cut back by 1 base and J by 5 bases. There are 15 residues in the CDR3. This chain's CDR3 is CASSQVGTGAHEQYF. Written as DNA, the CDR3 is TGTGCCAGCAGCCAAGTCGGGACAGGGGCCCACGAGCAGTACTTC.

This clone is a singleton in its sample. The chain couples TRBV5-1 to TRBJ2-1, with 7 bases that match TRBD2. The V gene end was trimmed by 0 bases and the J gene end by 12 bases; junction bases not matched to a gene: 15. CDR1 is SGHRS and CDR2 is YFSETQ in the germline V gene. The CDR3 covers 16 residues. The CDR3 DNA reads TGCGCCAGCAGCTTGGATCGACTAGCAAGGGGAAATCTGCAGTTCTTC. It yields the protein CASSLDRLARGNLQFF.

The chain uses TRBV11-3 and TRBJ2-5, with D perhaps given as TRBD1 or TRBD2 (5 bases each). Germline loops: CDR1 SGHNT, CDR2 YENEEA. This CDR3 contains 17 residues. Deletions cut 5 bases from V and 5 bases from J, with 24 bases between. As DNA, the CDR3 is TGTGCCAGCAGCCTATATACCTGGGGGATTGTTATGGAGACCCAGTACTTC. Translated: CASSLYTWGIVMETQYF. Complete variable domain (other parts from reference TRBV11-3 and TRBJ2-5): EAGVVQSPRYKIIEKKQPVAFWCNPISGHNTLYWYLQNLGQGPELLIRYENEEAVDDSQLPKDRFSAERLKGVDSTLKIQPAELGDSAVYLCASSLYTWGIVMETQYFGPGTRLLVL.

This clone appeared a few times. The CDR3 DNA follows: TGTGCCAGCAGCTCCGGGGGGGACGGGGTAAATGAGCAGTTCTTC. This gives the protein CASSSGGDGVNEQFF. The rearrangement uses TRBV7-6 and TRBJ2-1, with 8 bases that match TRBD2. In germline, CDR1 is SGHVS, CDR2 FNYEAQ. V lost 4 bases to trimming and J lost 7 bases; unmatched junction nucleotides: 9. The CDR3 is 15 amino acids.

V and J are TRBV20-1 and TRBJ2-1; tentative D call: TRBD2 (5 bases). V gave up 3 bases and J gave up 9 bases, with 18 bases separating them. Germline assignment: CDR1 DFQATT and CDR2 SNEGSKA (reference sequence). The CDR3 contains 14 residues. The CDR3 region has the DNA TGCAGTGCTAGTTATGGGTCAGCGGCGGGTGAGCAGTTCTTC. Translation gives CSASYGSAAGEQFF.

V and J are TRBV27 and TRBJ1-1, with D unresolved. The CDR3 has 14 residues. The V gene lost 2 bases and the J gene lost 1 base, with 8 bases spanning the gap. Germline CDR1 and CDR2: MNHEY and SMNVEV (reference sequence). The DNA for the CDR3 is TGTGCCAGCAGTTTAGAGGGTTGGAACACTGAAGCTTTCTTT. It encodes CASSLEGWNTEAFF.

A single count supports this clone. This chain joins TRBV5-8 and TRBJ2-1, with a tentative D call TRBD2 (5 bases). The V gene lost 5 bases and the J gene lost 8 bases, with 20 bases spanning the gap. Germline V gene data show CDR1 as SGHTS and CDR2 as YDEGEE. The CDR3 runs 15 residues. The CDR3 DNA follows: TGTGCCAGCAGTCTGGTAAGCGGACCGTGGGATGAGCAGTTCTTC. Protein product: CASSLVSGPWDEQFF.

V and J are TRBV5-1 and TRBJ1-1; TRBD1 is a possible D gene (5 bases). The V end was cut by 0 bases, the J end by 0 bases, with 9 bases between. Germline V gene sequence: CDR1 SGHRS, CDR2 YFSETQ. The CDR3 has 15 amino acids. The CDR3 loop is CASSLAETVNTEAFF. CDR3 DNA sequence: TGCGCCAGCAGCTTGGCAGAGACAGTGAACACTGAAGCTTTCTTT.

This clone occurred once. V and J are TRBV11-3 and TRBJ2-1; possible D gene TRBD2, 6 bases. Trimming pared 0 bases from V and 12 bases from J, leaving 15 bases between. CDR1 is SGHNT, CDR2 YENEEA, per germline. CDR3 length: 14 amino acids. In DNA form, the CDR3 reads TGTGCCAGCAGCTTAGATCAGATCGGGGGAGGGCAGTTCTTC. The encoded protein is CASSLDQIGGGQFF.

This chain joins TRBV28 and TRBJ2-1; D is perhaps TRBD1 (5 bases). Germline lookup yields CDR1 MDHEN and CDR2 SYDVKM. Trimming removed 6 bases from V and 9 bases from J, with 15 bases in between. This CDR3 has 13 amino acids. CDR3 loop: CASSRTRTGEQFF. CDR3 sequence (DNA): TGTGCCAGCAGCCGGACAAGAACAGGTGAGCAGTTCTTC.

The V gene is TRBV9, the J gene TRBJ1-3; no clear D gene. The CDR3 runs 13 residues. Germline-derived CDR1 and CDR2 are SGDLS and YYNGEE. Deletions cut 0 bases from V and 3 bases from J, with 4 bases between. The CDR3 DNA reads TGTGCCAGCAGCGTAGGGGGTGGAAACACCATATATTTT. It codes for CASSVGGGNTIYF.

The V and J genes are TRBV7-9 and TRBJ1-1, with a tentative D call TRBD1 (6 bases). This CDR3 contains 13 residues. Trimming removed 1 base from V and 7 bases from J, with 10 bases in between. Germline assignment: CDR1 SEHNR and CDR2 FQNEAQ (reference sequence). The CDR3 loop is CASSLGTAFEAFF. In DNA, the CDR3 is TGTGCCAGCAGCTTAGGGACAGCCTTTGAAGCTTTCTTT. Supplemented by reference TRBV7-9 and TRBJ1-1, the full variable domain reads DTGVSQNPRHKITKRGQNVTFRCDPISEHNRLYWYRQTLGQGPEFLTYFQNEAQLEKSRLLSDRFSAERPKGSFSTLEIQRTEQGDSAMYLCASSLGTAFEAFFGQGTRLTVV.

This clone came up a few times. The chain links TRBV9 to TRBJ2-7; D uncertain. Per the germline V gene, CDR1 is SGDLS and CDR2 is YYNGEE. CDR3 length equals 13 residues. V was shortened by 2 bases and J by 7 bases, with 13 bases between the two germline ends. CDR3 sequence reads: CASSVTDGKEQYF. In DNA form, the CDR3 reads TGTGCCAGCAGCGTTACCGATGGGAAGGAGCAGTACTTC.

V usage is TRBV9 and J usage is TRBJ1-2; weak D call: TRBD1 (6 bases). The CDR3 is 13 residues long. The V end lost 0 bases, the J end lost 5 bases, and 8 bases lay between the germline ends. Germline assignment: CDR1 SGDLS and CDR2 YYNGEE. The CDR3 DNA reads TGTGCCAGCAGCGTAGCAGGGGTGTATGGCTACACCTTC. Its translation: CASSVAGVYGYTF.

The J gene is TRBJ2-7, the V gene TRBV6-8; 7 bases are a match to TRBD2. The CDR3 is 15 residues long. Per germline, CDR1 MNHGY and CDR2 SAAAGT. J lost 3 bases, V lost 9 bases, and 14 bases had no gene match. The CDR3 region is CARPSMTSRLYEQYF. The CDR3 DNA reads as TGTGCCAGACCTTCGATGACTAGCAGGCTCTACGAGCAGTACTTC.

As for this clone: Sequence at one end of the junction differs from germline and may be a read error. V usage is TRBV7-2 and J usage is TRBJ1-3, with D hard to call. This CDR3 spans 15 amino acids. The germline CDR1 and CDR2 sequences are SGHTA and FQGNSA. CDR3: CASSLAYTSGNTIYF. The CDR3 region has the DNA TGTGCCAGCAGCCTAGCTTACACCTCTGGAAACACCATATATTTT.

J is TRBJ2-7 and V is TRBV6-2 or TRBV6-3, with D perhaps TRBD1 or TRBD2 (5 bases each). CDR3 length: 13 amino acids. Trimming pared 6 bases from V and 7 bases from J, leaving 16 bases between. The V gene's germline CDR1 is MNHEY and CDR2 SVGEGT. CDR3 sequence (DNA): TGTGCCAGCAGCCACCGGGGACCACAGGAGCAGTACTTC. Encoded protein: CASSHRGPQEQYF.

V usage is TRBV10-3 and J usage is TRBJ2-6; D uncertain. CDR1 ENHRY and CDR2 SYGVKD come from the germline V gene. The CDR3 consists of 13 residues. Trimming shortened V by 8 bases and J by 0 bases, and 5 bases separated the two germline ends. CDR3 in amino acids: CAILASGANVLTF. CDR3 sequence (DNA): TGTGCCATCTTGGCCTCTGGGGCCAACGTCCTGACTTTC.

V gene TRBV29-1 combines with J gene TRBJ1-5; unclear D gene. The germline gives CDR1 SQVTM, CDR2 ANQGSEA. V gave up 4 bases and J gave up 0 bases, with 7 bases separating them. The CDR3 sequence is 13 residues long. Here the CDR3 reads CSVAENSNQPQHF. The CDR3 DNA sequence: TGCAGCGTTGCCGAAAATAGCAATCAGCCCCAGCATTTT.

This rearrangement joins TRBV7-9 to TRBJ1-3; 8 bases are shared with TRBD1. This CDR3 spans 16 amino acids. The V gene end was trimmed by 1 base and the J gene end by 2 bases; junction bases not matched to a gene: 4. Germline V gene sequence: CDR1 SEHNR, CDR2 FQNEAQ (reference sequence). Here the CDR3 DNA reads TGTGCCAGCAGCTTAGACGGACAGGGAACTGGAAACACCATATATTTT. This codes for CASSLDGQGTGNTIYF.

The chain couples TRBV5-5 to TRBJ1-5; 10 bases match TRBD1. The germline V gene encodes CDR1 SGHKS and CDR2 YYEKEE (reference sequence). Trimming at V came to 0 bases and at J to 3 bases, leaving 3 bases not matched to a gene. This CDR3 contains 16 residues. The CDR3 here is CASSLAGTGVNQPQHF. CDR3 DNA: TGTGCCAGCAGCTTGGCCGGGACAGGGGTCAATCAGCCCCAGCATTTT. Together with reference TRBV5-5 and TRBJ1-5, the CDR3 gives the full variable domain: DAGVTQSPTHLIKTRGQQVTLRCSPISGHKSVSWYQQVLGQGPQFIFQYYEKEERGRGNFPDRFSARQFPNYSSELNVNALLLGDSALYLCASSLAGTGVNQPQHFGDGTRLSIL.

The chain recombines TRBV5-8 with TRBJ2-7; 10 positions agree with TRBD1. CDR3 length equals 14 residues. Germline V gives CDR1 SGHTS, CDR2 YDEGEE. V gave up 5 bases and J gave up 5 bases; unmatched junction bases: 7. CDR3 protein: CASRFRTGGNEQYF. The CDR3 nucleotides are TGTGCCAGCAGGTTCAGGACAGGGGGTAACGAGCAGTACTTC.

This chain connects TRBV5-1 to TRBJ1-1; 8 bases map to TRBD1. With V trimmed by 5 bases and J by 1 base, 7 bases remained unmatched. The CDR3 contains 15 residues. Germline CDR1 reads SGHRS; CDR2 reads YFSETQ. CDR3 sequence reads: CASRPGTGGNTEAFF. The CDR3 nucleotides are TGCGCCAGCAGACCCGGGACAGGCGGGAACACTGAAGCTTTCTTT.

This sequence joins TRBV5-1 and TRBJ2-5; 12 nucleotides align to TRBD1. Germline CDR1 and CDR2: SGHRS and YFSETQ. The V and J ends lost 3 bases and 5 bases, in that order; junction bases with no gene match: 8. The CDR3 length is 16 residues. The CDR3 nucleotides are TGCGCCAGCAGCTCGTCCGGGACAGGGGGCGGGGAGACCCAGTACTTC. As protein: CASSSSGTGGGETQYF.